These T cell receptor beta chains were read from a single sample in a study of identical twins. Each CDR3 protein is one row after TCRdb ran MiXCR on the 5' RACE reads. This table has around 490,000 distinct CDR3 sequences, 13% to 15% appearing once. The same data also contributed to another study, on yellow fever vaccine responses in identical twins.

What was sequenced was CD4+ T cells sorted from blood. Receptors originate from a woman aged 18-30 years in good health. The CDR3 runs from the conserved cysteine through the conserved F or W.

V: TRBV29-1
J: TRBJ2-3
CDR3: CSAVAGGAPPDTQYF

V: TRBV27
J: TRBJ2-6
CDR3: CASTRTGSSGANVLTF

V: TRBV3-1
J: TRBJ2-7
CDR3: CASSPTGDEQYF

V: TRBV6-2/TRBV6-3
J: TRBJ1-2
CDR3: CASRIDSDYGYTF

V: TRBV3-1
J: TRBJ1-6
CDR3: CASSQEGQRNSPLHF

V: TRBV12-3/TRBV12-4
J: TRBJ2-7
CDR3: CASSLARLAGVHEQYF

V: TRBV4-2
J: TRBJ1-5
CDR3: CASSQGGVSNQPQHF

V: TRBV20-1
J: TRBJ2-2
CDR3: CSARGTVSNTGELFF

V: TRBV20-1
J: TRBJ2-5
CDR3: CSAPRGWGETQYF

V: TRBV3-1
J: TRBJ1-3
CDR3: CASSQGPSNRVSGNTIYF

V: TRBV25-1
J: TRBJ2-1
CDR3: CASSTSTGRDYNEQFF

V: TRBV24-1
J: TRBJ2-2
CDR3: CATSAQGAAGELFF

V: TRBV12-3/TRBV12-4
J: TRBJ2-7
CDR3: CASSPSRGPAYEQYF

V: TRBV4-1
J: TRBJ2-3
CDR3: CASSQDDTRGSTDTQYF

V: TRBV14
J: TRBJ2-1
CDR3: CASSQGSGTFYNEQFF

V: TRBV7-2
J: TRBJ2-5
CDR3: CASSSLGRRGQETQYF

V: TRBV27
J: TRBJ2-1
CDR3: CASTRAGGAYNEQFF

V: TRBV28
J: TRBJ1-2
CDR3: CASNGYGYTF

V: TRBV12-3/TRBV12-4
J: TRBJ2-3
CDR3: CASMRSGGTDTQYF

V: TRBV5-1
J: TRBJ2-1
CDR3: CASSNEPNSYNEQFF

V: TRBV20-1
J: TRBJ2-5
CDR3: CSAPEETQYF

V: TRBV5-1
J: TRBJ2-5
CDR3: CASSGGPGRRETQYF

V: TRBV12-3/TRBV12-4
J: TRBJ2-3
CDR3: CASRSGTGQYF

V: TRBV30
J: TRBJ2-5
CDR3: CAWSLTGGQETQYF

V: TRBV6-2/TRBV6-3
J: TRBJ1-1
CDR3: CASRGQVMRAFF

V: TRBV10-3
J: TRBJ2-1
CDR3: CAISLKLAVNNEQFF

V: TRBV4-3
J: TRBJ2-2
CDR3: CASSPTRLPAFTGELFF

V: TRBV20-1
J: TRBJ2-3
CDR3: CSARDLRQSTDTQYF

V: TRBV28
J: TRBJ2-3
CDR3: CASRSDRVFTDTQYF

V: TRBV18
J: TRBJ2-4
CDR3: CASSAGTNPIQYF

V: TRBV7-2
J: TRBJ2-7
CDR3: CASSPYSGGARKQYF

V: TRBV19
J: TRBJ2-1
CDR3: CASGGRGRNEQFF

V: TRBV5-5
J: TRBJ2-1
CDR3: CASTRRGGASEQFF

V: TRBV6-5
J: TRBJ1-1
CDR3: CASSSRDMNTEAFF

V: TRBV12-3/TRBV12-4
J: TRBJ2-2
CDR3: CASSFRGRMLFGELFF

V: TRBV9
J: TRBJ2-1
CDR3: CASSARDDSYNEQFF

V: TRBV12-3/TRBV12-4
J: TRBJ1-6
CDR3: CASRNSEGGSSPLHF

V: TRBV24-1
J: TRBJ2-2
CDR3: CATRGTESGELFF

V: TRBV20-1
J: TRBJ2-5
CDR3: CSASARDRGTETQYF

V: TRBV7-2
J: TRBJ2-1
CDR3: CASSFTGGTYNEQFF

V: TRBV20-1
J: TRBJ2-1
CDR3: CSARDGRTYNEQFF

V: TRBV7-9
J: TRBJ2-1
CDR3: CASSGQGGNNEQFF

V: TRBV7-6
J: TRBJ2-1
CDR3: CASSLDYGTGGYNEQFF

V: TRBV29-1
J: TRBJ2-1
CDR3: CSVPTSGIRHEQFF

V: TRBV25-1
J: TRBJ2-7
CDR3: CASSELHRVAWVTYEQYF

V: TRBV12-3/TRBV12-4
J: TRBJ2-7
CDR3: CASSLVGGFSYEQYF

V: TRBV4-1
J: TRBJ2-3
CDR3: CASSQDSVSTDTQYF

V: TRBV20-1
J: TRBJ2-6
CDR3: CSVMVPPANVLTF

V: TRBV5-1
J: TRBJ1-1
CDR3: CASSKTGENTEAFF

V: TRBV12-5
J: TRBJ2-1
CDR3: CASGLVRDNYNEQFF

V: TRBV20-1
J: TRBJ2-7
CDR3: CSAAHGRAVHEQYF

V: TRBV11-1
J: TRBJ2-5
CDR3: CASSPSRGGPSTIQETQYF